This is a list of T cell receptor beta chains from one sample in a study of post-analysis software for immune sequencing data. TCRdb called the PCR reads again in MiXCR, with one record for every CDR3 protein. Of hundreds of thousands of distinct CDR3 sequences listed, around 60% were seen once; the top ten hold about 11%. Source material: blood. The receptor source for this set is a girl between 2 and 10 years old with multiple sclerosis. Each CDR3 is given with its conserved first and last residue. Each record gives: V gene, CDR3 length, J gene, clone size, D gene, CDR3 protein, CDR3 DNA. A D gene is named only where the DNA matches it firmly. Size is omitted from some rows. Given values are once, few, many or a class for expanded clones.

TRBV10-2,14,TRBJ2-1,few,TRBD2,CATLSGRARDEQFF,TGCGCCACCCTTAGCGGGAGGGCCAGGGATGAGCAGTTCTTC
TRBV20-1,16,TRBJ2-7,NA,TRBD2,CSARDRWASGSYEQYF,TGCAGTGCTAGAGATCGATGGGCTAGCGGCTCCTACGAGCAGTACTTC
TRBV20-1,13,TRBJ2-1,few,NA,CSASPGFYNEQFF,TGCAGTGCTAGCCCCGGATTCTACAATGAGCAGTTCTTC
TRBV7-2,15,TRBJ2-3,NA,TRBD2,CASSLLERGPDTQYF,TGTGCCAGCAGCTTACTCGAGCGGGGACCAGATACGCAGTATTTT
TRBV4-2,19,TRBJ2-1,NA,TRBD2,CASSQPGLAGGTSYNEQFF,TGTGCCAGCAGCCAGCCGGGACTAGCGGGAGGGACCTCCTACAATGAGCAGTTCTTC
TRBV20-1,13,TRBJ2-7,NA,NA,CSARDETSYEQYF,TGCAGTGCTAGAGATGAGACATCCTACGAGCAGTACTTC
TRBV6-2/TRBV6-3,12,TRBJ2-2,NA,NA,CASRPLAGELFF,TGTGCCAGCCGGCCACTAGCCGGGGAGCTGTTTTTT
TRBV5-5,17,TRBJ2-3,NA,TRBD1,CASSLVMFGRGRDTQYF,TGTGCCAGCAGCTTGGTTATGTTTGGCAGGGGGCGAGATACGCAGTATTTT
TRBV29-1,13,TRBJ1-1,NA,NA,CSVERQRNTEAFF,TGCAGCGTTGAACGACAGCGGAACACTGAAGCTTTCTTT
TRBV3-1,16,TRBJ2-5,NA,TRBD2,CASSLRLAGNQETQYF,TGTGCCAGCAGCCTTCGACTAGCGGGCAACCAAGAGACCCAGTACTTC
TRBV4-1,16,TRBJ2-5,few,TRBD2,CASSQGVAGDQETQYF,TGCGCCAGCAGCCAGGGGGTAGCGGGAGATCAGGAGACCCAGTACTTC
TRBV9,13,TRBJ2-3,NA,NA,CASSVEFSDTQYF,TGTGCCAGCAGCGTAGAGTTCTCAGATACGCAGTATTTT
TRBV27,17,TRBJ2-6,once,TRBD2,CASSRRGGSSGANVLTF,TGTGCCAGCAGTCGGCGCGGGGGGAGCTCTGGGGCCAACGTCCTGACTTTC
TRBV5-5,17,TRBJ2-1,NA,TRBD1,CASSWRNGQGKHNEQFF,TGTGCCAGCAGCTGGAGAAATGGACAGGGAAAACACAATGAGCAGTTCTTC
TRBV12-3/TRBV12-4,18,TRBJ2-1,NA,TRBD2,CASSLLARGLVGSNEQFF,TGTGCCAGCAGTTTACTAGCCCGGGGACTAGTTGGTTCCAATGAGCAGTTCTTC
TRBV4-1,14,TRBJ1-1,NA,NA,CASSQGGLLTEAFF,TGCGCCAGCAGCCAAGGGGGACTTCTCACTGAAGCTTTCTTT
TRBV5-1,16,TRBJ2-1,NA,NA,CASSSTLQGTYNEQFF,TGCGCCAGCAGCTCGACTCTCCAGGGCACCTACAATGAGCAGTTCTTC
TRBV20-1,12,TRBJ2-7,few,NA,CSATPDSYEQYF,TGCAGTGCTACCCCTGACAGCTACGAGCAGTACTTC
TRBV25-1,19,TRBJ1-1,NA,TRBD1,CASSDHSAPAATGGTEAFF,TGTGCCAGCAGTGACCATTCTGCCCCCGCCGCGACAGGGGGCACTGAAGCTTTCTTT
TRBV12-3/TRBV12-4,15,TRBJ1-4,NA,TRBD1,CASKKTGGVGEKLFF,TGTGCCAGCAAAAAAACAGGGGGCGTCGGTGAAAAACTGTTTTTT
TRBV3-1,14,TRBJ2-7,NA,NA,CASSQDERVYEQYF,TGTGCCAGCAGCCAAGATGAGAGAGTCTACGAGCAGTACTTC
TRBV7-2,15,TRBJ2-3,once,NA,CASSLRRGTTDTQYF,TGTGCCAGCAGCTTGCGGCGGGGAACCACAGATACGCAGTATTTT
TRBV12-3/TRBV12-4,13,TRBJ1-5,many,TRBD1,CASSLTGNQPQHF,TGTGCCAGCAGTTTGACAGGGAATCAGCCCCAGCATTTT